These 17 T cell receptor beta chains originate from one sample sequenced in a study of blood T cell repertoires in COVID-19. Generated by immunoSEQ multiplex PCR, the TCRdb table keeps only in-frame clones and is missing some. This sample has a few hundred thousand clones; more than 70% occur once, and the top ten carry roughly 1.2%. The sample was peripheral blood. The receptors stem from a man aged 35 to 55 with acute or convalescent COVID-19.

The chain joins TRBV24-1 to TRBJ1-5; TRBD1 aligns across 9 bases. V lost 7 bases and J lost 4; bases outside the gene matches: 10. The CDR3 totals 16 residues. CDR1 is KGHDR and CDR2 is SFDVKD in the germline V gene. CDR3 protein: CATRRDRAWRNQPQHF. In nucleotides, the CDR3 is TGTGCCACCAGGCGGGACAGGGCGTGGAGGAATCAGCCCCAGCATTTT.

The chain links TRBV12-3 or TRBV12-4 to TRBJ1-2, with no clear D. The CDR3 is 13 amino acids. Between the trimmed V and J ends, which lost 4 bases and 2 bases, there was a span of 8 bases. DNA of the CDR3: TGTGCCAGCAGTTCAGGCCTAAACTATGGCTACACCTTC. This codes for CASSSGLNYGYTF.

This clone was seen more than once but under ten times. The chain employs TRBV7-2 and TRBJ1-2; maybe TRBD1 (6 bases). CDR3 length: 13 residues. Germline CDR1 and CDR2: SGHTA and FQGNSA. V dropped 11 bases and J dropped 6 bases, with 19 bases sitting between them. The CDR3 loop reads CAAGPRGVDGYTF. Here the CDR3 DNA reads TGTGCCGCCGGCCCCAGGGGAGTTGATGGCTACACCTTC.

This clone was observed a single time. The chain combines TRBV4-1 with TRBJ1-3; the D is unclear. The CDR3 has 15 amino acids. V lost 0 bases and J 0 bases, leaving 6 bases between the germline ends. Germline V lookup: CDR1 MGHRA, CDR2 YSYEKL. This CDR3 is CASSQESFSGNTIYF. The CDR3 DNA follows: TGCGCCAGCAGCCAAGAAAGCTTCTCTGGAAACACCATATATTTT.

This chain joins TRBV3-1 (or the pseudogene TRBV3-2) and TRBJ1-2; D ambiguous. CDR1 is LGHDT, CDR2 YNNKEL, per germline (reference sequence). Trimming cost V 1 base and J 3 bases, with 12 bases left between them. This CDR3 region has 15 residues. The CDR3 sequence: CASSQGAGIYYGYTF. The DNA for the CDR3 is TGTGCCAGCAGCCAAGGGGCGGGGATCTACTATGGCTACACCTTC.

The chain employs TRBV2 and TRBJ2-7, with 9 bases identical to TRBD1. Germline CDR1 reads SNHLY; CDR2 reads FYNNEI. The CDR3 has 13 residues. J was trimmed by 2 bases and V by 8 bases; bases with no gene match: 4. The DNA of the CDR3 is TGTGCCAGCCGGGGACAGGGACCCTACGAGCAGTACTTC. Amino acids: CASRGQGPYEQYF.

The J gene is TRBJ1-2, the V gene TRBV15, with TRBD1 as a possible D gene (5 bases). CDR3 length: 13 residues. The ends were cut back, 3 bases at V and 10 bases at J, with 15 bases in the middle. The germline gives CDR1 LNHNV, CDR2 YYDKDF (reference sequence). The CDR3 DNA is TGTGCCACCAGCAGGGGCCTGAAAGGGGACTACACCTTC. This translates into CATSRGLKGDYTF.

The CDR3 protein is CASSFSSALRRGLLADTQYF. The CDR3 DNA follows: TGCGCCAGCAGCTTCTCCTCAGCATTGAGGCGGGGGCTTTTAGCAGATACGCAGTATTTT. The gene calls are TRBV5-1 and TRBJ2-3; maybe TRBD2 (7 bases). Per the germline V gene, CDR1 is SGHRS and CDR2 is YFSETQ. V dropped 2 bases and J dropped 4 bases, with 29 bases sitting between them. This CDR3 comprises 20 residues.

This clone was seen once. This sequence joins TRBV5-1 and TRBJ1-1; TRBD1 matches at 7 bases. In germline, CDR1 is SGHRS, CDR2 YFSETQ. V lost 4 bases, J lost 1 base, and 7 bases stayed unmatched. The CDR3 runs to 15 residues. CDR3 bases: TGCGCCAGCAGCCTTGGGACAGTAGGGAACACTGAAGCTTTCTTT. It specifies CASSLGTVGNTEAFF.

About this clone itself: Other nucleotide sequences in the sample specify the same CDR3. This sequence joins TRBV3-1 (or the pseudogene TRBV3-2) and TRBJ2-5, with D unresolved. The length of the CDR3 is 12 residues. The germline gives CDR1 LGHDT, CDR2 YNNKEL (reference sequence). Trimming took 4 bases from V and 0 from J, leaving 3 bases between them. The chain's CDR3 is CASSPYQETQYF. CDR3 coding DNA: TGTGCCAGCAGCCCGTACCAAGAGACCCAGTACTTC.

V usage is TRBV27 and J usage is TRBJ1-1, with D unresolved. Germline values: CDR1 MNHEY, CDR2 SMNVEV (reference sequence). The CDR3 loop spans 14 amino acids. V was pared by 1 base and J by 1 base, with 7 bases between. The DNA of the CDR3 is TGTGCCAGCAGTTTATTGTTCAAGAACACTGAAGCTTTCTTT. Its protein is CASSLLFKNTEAFF.

This rearrangement joins TRBV21-1 to TRBJ2-7; the table names TRBD2, a call not compared with the DNA. TRBV21-1 is shown as a pseudogene. This CDR3 has 13 amino acids. The CDR3 DNA is TGTGCCAGCACGGAGCGCCTCGACGGCGAGCAGTACTTC. Translation gives CASTERLDGEQYF.

The chain uses TRBV2 and TRBJ1-4; D possibly corresponds to TRBD1 (5 bases). The CDR3 contains 13 residues. V lost 6 bases, J lost 7 bases, and 12 bases lay in between. Germline loops: CDR1 SNHLY, CDR2 FYNNEI. The CDR3 DNA is TGTGCCAGCAGGGGAGGGACCAGTGAAAAACTGTTTTTT. This translates into CASRGGTSEKLFF.

The rearrangement joins TRBV19 to TRBJ1-6; tentative D call: TRBD1 (6 bases). This CDR3 has 14 amino acids. V shed 7 bases and J shed 7 bases, with 14 bases lying between them. CDR1 is LNHDA, CDR2 SQIVND, per germline (reference sequence). In nucleotides, the CDR3 is TGTGCCAGTAAAGGGGGAACGGGGAATTCACCCCTCCACTTT. It translates to CASKGGTGNSPLHF.

This CDR3 reads CASSLGWGAGEKLFF. The CDR3 DNA sequence: TGTGCCAGCAGCTTGGGCTGGGGCGCAGGAGAAAAACTGTTTTTT. The chain couples TRBV5-8 to TRBJ1-4; tentatively, D is TRBD1 (5 bases). CDR3 length: 15 amino acids. The ends were cut back, 0 bases at V and 8 bases at J, with 14 bases in the middle. Germline V CDR1 and CDR2: SGHTS, YDEGEE.

The chain recombines TRBV2 with TRBJ2-7, with D uncertain. V lost 2 bases and J 3 bases, leaving 8 bases between the germline ends. Germline values: CDR1 SNHLY, CDR2 FYNNEI. The CDR3 is 13 residues long. The CDR3 reads CASSEYTGYEQYF. As DNA, the CDR3 is TGTGCCAGCAGTGAATATACGGGCTACGAGCAGTACTTC.

The chain couples TRBV6-5 to TRBJ2-1; 8 bases align to TRBD1. From germline, CDR1 is MNHEY and CDR2 SVGAGI. V was clipped by 6 bases and J by 8 bases; unmatched bases: 3. The CDR3 runs to 12 residues. The chain's CDR3 is CASSRTGYEQFF. CDR3 sequence (DNA): TGTGCCAGCAGCCGGACAGGGTATGAGCAGTTCTTC.